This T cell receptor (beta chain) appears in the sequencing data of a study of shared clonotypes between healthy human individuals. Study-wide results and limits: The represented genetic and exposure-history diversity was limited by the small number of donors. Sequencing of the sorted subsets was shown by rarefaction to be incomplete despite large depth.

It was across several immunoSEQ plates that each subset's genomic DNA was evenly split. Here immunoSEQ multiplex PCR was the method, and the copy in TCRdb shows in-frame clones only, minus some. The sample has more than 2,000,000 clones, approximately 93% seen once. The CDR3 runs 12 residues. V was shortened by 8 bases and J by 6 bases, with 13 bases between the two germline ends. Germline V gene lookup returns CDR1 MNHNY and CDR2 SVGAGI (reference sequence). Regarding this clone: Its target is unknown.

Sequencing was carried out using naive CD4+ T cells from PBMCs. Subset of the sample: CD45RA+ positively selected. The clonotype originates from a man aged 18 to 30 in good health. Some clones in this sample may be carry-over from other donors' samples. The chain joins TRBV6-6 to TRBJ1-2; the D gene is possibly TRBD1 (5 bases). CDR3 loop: CASARRGDGYTF. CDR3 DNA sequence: TGTGCCAGCGCCCGTCGGGGCGATGGCTACACCTTC.